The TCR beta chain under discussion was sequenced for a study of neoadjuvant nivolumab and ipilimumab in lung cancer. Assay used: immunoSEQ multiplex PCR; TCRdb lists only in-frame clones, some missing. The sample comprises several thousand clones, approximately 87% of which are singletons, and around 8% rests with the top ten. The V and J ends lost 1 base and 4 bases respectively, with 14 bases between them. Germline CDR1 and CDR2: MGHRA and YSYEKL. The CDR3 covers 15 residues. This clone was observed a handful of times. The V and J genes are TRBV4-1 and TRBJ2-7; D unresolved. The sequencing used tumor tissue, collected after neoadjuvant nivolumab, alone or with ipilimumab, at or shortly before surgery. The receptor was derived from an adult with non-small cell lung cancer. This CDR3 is CASSQGGPEYYEQYF. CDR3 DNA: TGCGCCAGCAGCCAAGGGGGTCCCGAATATTACGAGCAGTACTTC.